Only one count was recorded for the clone carrying this T cell receptor beta chain. The antigen remains undetermined. This sample was included in a study of T cells in Graves' hyperthyroidism and ophthalmopathy. Findings of the study overall: Stable hyperthyroidism and ophthalmopathy were separated using 13 V-J signatures. Model predictions of ophthalmopathy came a median about six months before onset.

The CDR3 totals 16 residues. V shed 5 bases, J shed 5 bases, and the junction held 5 bases outside the gene matches. CDR1 SGHVS and CDR2 FQNEAQ come from the germline V gene. For the diagnoses, clinical symptoms, serum thyroxine and TRAb, thyroid ultrasound and orbital computed tomography were used. Before ophthalmopathy appeared, progressors gave blood at initial hyperthyroidism diagnosis. TCR beta CDR3 regions were amplified from RNA. Carried out on the TCR CDR3, a first-round RT-PCR used the HTBI primer set. Via MiXCR, TCRdb re-called the multiplex PCR reads, giving one row per CDR3 protein. The sample lists 600,000 to 850,000 distinct CDR3 sequences, over 15% occurring once.

The sequence came from a woman between 45 and 65 years old with Graves' hyperthyroidism that later progressed to Graves' ophthalmopathy. The chain has TRBV7-8 and TRBJ2-1; 14 bases fit TRBD2. Sequenced: blood. This CDR3 reads CASSGRTSGGNNEQFF. CDR3 DNA sequence: TGTGCCAGCAGCGGACGGACTAGCGGGGGGAACAATGAGCAGTTCTTC.